The TCR beta chain under discussion was sequenced for a study of memory CD4+ T cells and cytomegalovirus serostatus. Overall study context: Donors were healthy Belgian adults, several CMV seropositive and fewer than 30 seronegative.

The sort gate was single viable CD3+CD4+CD8-CD45RO+ cells for memory CD4+ T cells. TCRdb's table, derived via immunoSEQ multiplex PCR, lists solely in-frame clones and lacks some. The repertoire holds over 45,000 clones, with about four fifths as singletons. Study-wide results and caveats: About 40% of the roughly 160 known CMV-associated TCRbeta sequences appeared in CD4+ memory. The CMV-associated TCR signature appears largely within the CD4+ memory repertoire.

Notes on this clone: Its specificity is not known.

This clonotype originated in an adult in good health and CMV-seronegative. Sequencing used memory CD4+ T cells from blood.

The CDR3: CASSLGRTSGGEDTQYF. The CDR3, as DNA: TGTGCCAGCAGCTTAGGCCGGACTAGCGGGGGGGAAGATACGCAGTATTTT. This rearrangement joins TRBV7-6 to TRBJ2-3; TRBD2 aligns across 15 bases. V trimming: 1 base; J trimming: 5 bases; junction bases outside the gene matches: 4. Germline V gives CDR1 SGHVS, CDR2 FNYEAQ. This CDR3 is 17 amino acids long.